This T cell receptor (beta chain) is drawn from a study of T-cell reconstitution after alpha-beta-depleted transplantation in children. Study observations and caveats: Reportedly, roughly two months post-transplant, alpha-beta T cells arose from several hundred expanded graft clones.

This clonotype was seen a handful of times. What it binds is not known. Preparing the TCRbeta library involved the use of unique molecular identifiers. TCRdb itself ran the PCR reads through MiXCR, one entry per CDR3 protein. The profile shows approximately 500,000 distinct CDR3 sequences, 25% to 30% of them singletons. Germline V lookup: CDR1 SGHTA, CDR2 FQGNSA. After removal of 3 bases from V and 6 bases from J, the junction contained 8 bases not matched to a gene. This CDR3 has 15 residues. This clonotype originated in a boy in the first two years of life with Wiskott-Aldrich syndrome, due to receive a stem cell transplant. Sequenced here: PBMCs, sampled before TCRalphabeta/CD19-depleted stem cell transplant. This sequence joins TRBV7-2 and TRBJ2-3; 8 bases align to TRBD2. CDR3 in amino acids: CASSLSSGSGDTQYF. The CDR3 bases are TGTGCCAGCAGCTTGTCCAGCGGGAGTGGGGATACGCAGTATTTT. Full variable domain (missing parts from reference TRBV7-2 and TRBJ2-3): GAGVSQSPSNKVTEKGKDVELRCDPISGHTALYWYRQSLGQGLEFLIYFQGNSAPDKSGLPSDRFSAERTGGSVSTLTIQRTQQEDSAVYLCASSLSSGSGDTQYFGPGTRLTVL.